This T cell receptor beta chain is from a study of prognosis after radiotherapy for stage I lung cancer. At least ten counts were recorded for this clonotype. This CDR3 is built from 18 residues. V lost 2 bases to trimming and J lost 0 bases, with 18 bases between them. Germline-derived CDR1 and CDR2 are MNHNS and SASEGT. Genomic DNA yielded TCR beta CDR3, amplified by two-round multiplex PCR. Each TRBV and TRBJ gene had its own primer in the first PCR round. A single record per CDR3 protein comes from TCRdb applying MiXCR to the multiplex PCR reads. The sample yields tens of thousands of distinct CDR3 sequences, just over 40% seen once.

This chain uses TRBV6-1 with TRBJ2-3; D is unclear. The source was PBMCs, collected before or after stereotactic body radiation therapy (not recorded which). This receptor was obtained from a donor older than 45 with non-small cell lung cancer. Written as DNA, the CDR3 is TGTGCCAGCAGTGAAAGGGTCAGCGACCTTGCAAGCACAGATACGCAGTATTTT. Encoded protein: CASSERVSDLASTDTQYF.